The 28 T cell receptor beta chains below all came from one sample that was sequenced in a study of beta chain features in type 1 diabetes. Expressed TCRB transcripts were sequenced after all isolated RNA was converted to cDNA. Repertoires were generated with immunoSEQ multiplex PCR, while TCRdb's copy carries only in-frame clones and drops some. Of under 450,000 clones listed, about 15% are singletons. The sample comprised naive CD4+ T cells from blood. The source of these receptors is a man under 40 in good health.

In its sample, this clone was seen a few times. This specimen includes other DNA sequences encoding the same CDR3. The chain joins TRBV27 to TRBJ1-2; D uncertain. CDR1 and CDR2 (germline): MNHEY, SMNVEV (reference sequence). CDR3 length: 12 amino acids. Between the trimmed V and J ends, which lost 0 bases and 5 bases, there was a span of 4 bases. CDR3 sequence reads: CASSLSGYGYTF. The CDR3 bases are TGTGCCAGCAGTTTATCTGGGTATGGCTACACCTTC.

The J gene is TRBJ2-5, the V gene TRBV7-9; TRBD2 matches 9 bases. CDR3 length equals 18 residues. The germline V gene encodes CDR1 SEHNR and CDR2 FQNEAQ (reference sequence). J was trimmed by 5 bases and V by 5 bases; bases with no gene match: 18. CDR3 sequence reads: CASSTRSGAGGPRETQYF. DNA for the CDR3: TGTGCCAGCAGCACACGGAGCGGGGCGGGAGGGCCTCGGGAGACCCAGTACTTC.

The rearrangement uses TRBV7-2 and TRBJ2-2; 14 nucleotides line up with TRBD2. The CDR3 is 16 amino acids. With V trimmed by 1 base and J by 7 bases, 2 bases remained unmatched. Per germline, CDR1 SGHTA and CDR2 FQGNSA. CDR3 DNA: TGTGCCAGCAGCTTAGGACTAGCGGGAGGGATCGGGGAGCTGTTTTTT. Translating it yields CASSLGLAGGIGELFF.

J is TRBJ2-2 and V is TRBV5-1, with 12 positions matching TRBD2. Per germline, CDR1 SGHRS and CDR2 YFSETQ. The V gene end was trimmed by 4 bases and the J gene end by 6 bases; junction bases not matched to a gene: 4. The CDR3 contains 15 residues. The CDR3 nucleotides read TGCGCCAGCAGCCGACTAGCGGGAGACCCCGGGGAGCTGTTTTTT. Translated, it gives CASSRLAGDPGELFF.

This clone was seen a handful of times. The V call is TRBV15, the J call TRBJ1-4, with a possible D match to TRBD1 (5 bases). V was trimmed by 0 bases and J by 8 bases, leaving 10 bases between them. The CDR3 length is 14 residues. Germline V gives CDR1 LNHNV, CDR2 YYDKDF (reference sequence). DNA of the CDR3: TGTGCCACCAGCAGAGATCTCGGGGGGGAAAAACTGTTTTTT. This gives the protein CATSRDLGGEKLFF.

This clone was seen only a few times. V usage is TRBV5-4 and J usage is TRBJ2-3; D gene ambiguous. The CDR3 contains 16 residues. The V end was cut by 3 bases, the J end by 0 bases, with 14 bases between. Germline V lookup: CDR1 SGHNT, CDR2 YYREEE (reference sequence). The chain's CDR3 is CASSSYLRLSTDTQYF. The CDR3 DNA reads TGTGCCAGCAGCTCGTATCTCAGGCTTAGCACAGATACGCAGTATTTT.

This sequence joins TRBV7-6 and TRBJ2-1, with 8 positions matching TRBD2. Per germline, CDR1 SGHVS and CDR2 FNYEAQ. The CDR3 consists of 14 residues. V lost 8 bases and J lost 8; bases outside the gene matches: 11. CDR3 nucleotides: TGTGCCAGCTCTCCCCCCGGGGGGGACTATGAGCAGTTCTTC. Its translation is CASSPPGGDYEQFF.

The rearrangement joins TRBV5-4 to TRBJ2-5, with 9 bases that match TRBD1. Per the germline V gene, CDR1 is SGHNT and CDR2 is YYREEE (reference sequence). The CDR3 is 14 amino acids. J gave up 5 bases and V 4 bases, and 6 bases lay outside the gene matches. The CDR3 spells CASSQKQGAETQYF. DNA for the CDR3: TGTGCCAGCAGCCAAAAACAGGGGGCGGAGACCCAGTACTTC.

This clone was seen more than once but under ten times. J is TRBJ1-1 and V is TRBV13; a possible D gene is TRBD1 (6 bases). This CDR3 contains 14 residues. V lost 2 bases and J lost 6, with 13 bases in between. Germline V gene data show CDR1 as PRHDT and CDR2 as FYEKMQ (reference sequence). CDR3 DNA sequence: TGTGCCAGCAGCTTACATACAGGGAGAGCTGAAGCTTTCTTT. It codes for CASSLHTGRAEAFF.

V is TRBV14 and J is TRBJ2-3, with 7 nucleotides matching TRBD1. CDR1 is SGHDN, CDR2 FVKESK, per germline. Unmatched junction bases numbered 5, after V lost 2 bases and J lost 3 bases. The CDR3 consists of 15 residues. The CDR3 spells CASSQRTGFTDTQYF. CDR3 nucleotide sequence: TGTGCCAGCAGCCAACGGACAGGTTTTACAGATACGCAGTATTTT.

This clone has only a few counts. The chain combines TRBV4-3 with TRBJ2-3, with D perhaps matching TRBD2 (5 bases). Per the germline V gene, CDR1 is LGHNA and CDR2 is YSLEER. The V gene lost 2 bases and the J gene lost 5 bases, with 14 bases spanning the gap. The CDR3 has 15 amino acids. CDR3 amino acids: CASSQSQRREDTQYF. The CDR3 nucleotides are TGCGCCAGCAGCCAATCGCAGCGTCGGGAAGATACGCAGTATTTT.

J is TRBJ2-7 and V is TRBV18; TRBD1 matches at 9 bases. CDR3 length: 14 amino acids. Trimming took 5 bases from V and 1 from J; bases not matched to a gene: 3. Germline V lookup: CDR1 KGHSH, CDR2 LQKENI. In nucleotides, the CDR3 is TGTGCCAGCTCATCCGGGACAGGGTCCTACGAGCAGTACTTC. This gives the protein CASSSGTGSYEQYF.

The CDR3 reads CASSRDRVYEQYF. CDR3 DNA sequence: TGTGCCAGCAGCCGGGACCGAGTCTACGAGCAGTACTTC. This chain uses TRBV14 with TRBJ2-7; D may correspond to TRBD1 or TRBD2 (5 bases each). The V gene lost 4 bases and the J gene lost 3 bases, with 10 bases spanning the gap. Germline V gene sequence: CDR1 SGHDN, CDR2 FVKESK. The CDR3 is made up of 13 amino acids.

The V gene is TRBV6-6, the J gene TRBJ2-7; D ambiguous. The CDR3 has 8 residues. Germline V CDR1 and CDR2: MNHNY, SVGAGI (reference sequence). The V gene lost 11 bases and the J gene lost 4 bases, with 3 bases spanning the gap. CDR3 nucleotides: TGTGCCGGGTACGAGCAGTACGTC. Encoded protein: CAGYEQYV.

CDR3 protein: CASSSTSISVGKLFF. CDR3 nucleotides: TGTGCCAGCAGCTCGACATCGATTAGCGTTGGAAAACTGTTTTTT. This chain uses TRBV6-5 with TRBJ1-4, with D unresolved. The CDR3 totals 15 residues. V lost 6 bases and J lost 10, with 21 bases in between. Per the germline V gene, CDR1 is MNHEY and CDR2 is SVGAGI.

This clone was seen more than once but under ten times. The V call is TRBV30, the J call TRBJ1-1; no firm D call. Trimming removed 6 bases at V and 0 bases at J, with 11 bases between. The CDR3 is 13 amino acids. Germline CDR1 GTSNPN, CDR2 SVGIG (reference sequence). CDR3 residues: CACLSLVNTEAFF. The CDR3 coding sequence is TGTGCCTGCCTCTCGCTGGTGAACACTGAAGCTTTCTTT.

There are a few counts of this clone. The chain combines TRBV9 with TRBJ1-1, with D possibly TRBD1 on 5 matching bases. Between the trimmed V and J ends, which lost 3 bases and 8 bases, there was a span of 17 bases. The germline V gene encodes CDR1 SGDLS and CDR2 YYNGEE. The CDR3 covers 14 residues. The CDR3 region has the DNA TGTGCCAGCAGCGCGATTTTTTCGAGGGACGAAGCTTTCTTT. Residues: CASSAIFSRDEAFF.

This clone was seen only once. The V gene is TRBV7-9, the J gene TRBJ1-2; perhaps TRBD1 as D (6 bases). Germline CDR1 is SEHNR and CDR2 is FQNEAQ (reference sequence). V lost 5 bases and J lost 4, with 17 bases in between. The CDR3 length is 15 residues. The CDR3 reads CASSQSQGRSYGYTF. The DNA for the CDR3 is TGTGCCAGCAGCCAGTCGCAGGGGCGGTCCTATGGCTACACCTTC.

CDR3 nucleotides: TGTGCCAGCAGTGCCCCGGGACAGTTGTATTCACCCCTCCACTTT. It yields the protein CASSAPGQLYSPLHF. This chain joins TRBV2 and TRBJ1-6; 7 bases match TRBD1. The CDR3 length is 15 residues. Germline V CDR1 and CDR2: SNHLY, FYNNEI. V shed 4 bases, J shed 8 bases, and the junction held 8 bases outside the gene matches. The full variable domain, its missing parts supplied by reference TRBV2 and TRBJ1-6, is EPEVTQTPSHQVTQMGQEVILRCVPISNHLYFYWYRQILGQKVEFLVSFYNNEISEKSEIFDDQFSVERPDGSNFTLKIRSTKLEDSAMYFCASSAPGQLYSPLHFGNGTRLTVT.

The chain carries TRBV6-6 and TRBJ2-1, with D perhaps given as TRBD1 or TRBD2 (6 bases each). With 7 bases removed from V and 4 bases from J, the gap between germline ends came to 17 bases. Germline assignment: CDR1 MNHNY and CDR2 SVGAGI (reference sequence). CDR3 length: 15 residues. The CDR3 DNA reads TGTGCCAGCACCCCCCCCGGGGGCGCTTACAATGAGCAGTTCTTC. Translating it yields CASTPPGGAYNEQFF.

This clone was observed a handful of times. The V call is TRBV7-9, the J call TRBJ2-1; D remains unclear. This CDR3 is 13 amino acids long. The V end was cut by 7 bases, the J end by 5 bases, with 12 bases between. In germline, CDR1 is SEHNR, CDR2 FQNEAQ (reference sequence). CDR3 sequence (DNA): TGTGCCAGCACTGGCCGGGTCCACAATGAGCAGTTCTTC. This codes for CASTGRVHNEQFF.

This clone was picked up many times. The gene calls are TRBV7-2 and TRBJ2-7, with D unclear. The CDR3 is 13 residues long. The germline V gene has CDR1 SGHTA and CDR2 FQGNSA. V was shortened by 1 base and J by 4 bases, with 8 bases between the two germline ends. This chain's CDR3 is CASSLGSQYEQYF. The CDR3 region has the DNA TGTGCCAGCAGCTTAGGTTCCCAGTACGAGCAGTACTTC.

The chain joins TRBV6-4 to TRBJ2-3; 8 bases line up with TRBD2. CDR1 and CDR2 (germline): MRHNA, SNTAGT. CDR3 length: 15 amino acids. V shed 10 bases, J shed 3 bases, and the junction held 12 bases outside the gene matches. CDR3 bases: TGTGCCAACGAGTCCGCGGGAGGTGTGACAGATACGCAGTATTTT. As protein: CANESAGGVTDTQYF.

The chain links TRBV7-9 to TRBJ2-6; no clear D gene. V was cut by 1 base and J by 3 bases, with 16 bases left in between. CDR3 length: 18 amino acids. Looked up from germline, CDR1 is SEHNR and CDR2 is FQNEAQ (reference sequence). CDR3 DNA: TGTGCCAGCAGCTTAGTGGCCAGCTCCACGGTTGGGGCCAACGTCCTGACTTTC. Translation gives CASSLVASSTVGANVLTF.

The table lists this clone with a count of one. The chain carries TRBV7-2 and TRBJ2-7; 11 bases fit TRBD1. The ends lost 1 base at V and 1 base at J; junction bases unmatched: 3. Per germline, CDR1 SGHTA and CDR2 FQGNSA. The CDR3 loop spans 16 amino acids. The CDR3 loop reads CASSLGGTGGSYEQYF. The CDR3 region has the DNA TGTGCCAGCAGCTTAGGCGGGACAGGGGGGTCCTACGAGCAGTACTTC.

The genes are TRBV5-4 and TRBJ2-3, with 9 bases that match TRBD2. CDR1 is SGHNT, CDR2 YYREEE, per germline (reference sequence). CDR3 length: 16 amino acids. V shed 2 bases, J shed 2 bases, and the junction held 6 bases outside the gene matches. CDR3 in DNA: TGTGCCAGCAGCTTTGGGACTAGCAGGACCACAGATACGCAGTATTTT. Protein sequence: CASSFGTSRTTDTQYF. The full variable domain, with the rest looked up from reference TRBV5-4 and TRBJ2-3, is ETGVTQSPTHLIKTRGQQVTLRCSSQSGHNTVSWYQQALGQGPQFIFQYYREEENGRGNFPPRFSGLQFPNYSSELNVNALELDDSALYLCASSFGTSRTTDTQYFGPGTRLTVL.

This clone was recorded a few times. This rearrangement joins TRBV7-6 to TRBJ2-7; 9 bases map to TRBD1. V was pared by 4 bases and J by 5 bases, with 6 bases of the junction left unmatched. The CDR3 is 14 amino acids. CDR1 is SGHVS and CDR2 is FNYEAQ in the germline V gene. CDR3: CASSYTGGSNEQYF. For the CDR3, the DNA is TGTGCCAGCAGCTATACAGGGGGCAGTAACGAGCAGTACTTC.

This clone has just a few counts. J is TRBJ2-2 and V is TRBV2, with TRBD1 matching over 9 bases. V lost 7 bases and J lost 6; bases outside the gene matches: 9. The CDR3 covers 15 residues. CDR1 is SNHLY and CDR2 is FYNNEI in the germline V gene. CDR3 coding DNA: TGTGCCAGCATGGGGGACAGGGCGGGCGCCGGGGAGCTGTTTTTT. Amino acids: CASMGDRAGAGELFF.